The 11 T cell receptor beta chains in this list originate from one sample, sequenced in a study of cytotoxic CD8 clonotypes in ibrutinib-treated CLL (dated by TCRdb to 2020 to 2023). The time point label for this specimen denotes: approximately 2 years on ibrutinib. The receptor library was made with the immunoSEQ multiplex PCR assay. TCRdb carries this immuneACCESS record with in-frame sequences only. Its versions omit some clonotypes, under half of them owing to an unresolved V gene in the studies checked, with the rest unexplained. The sample table shows around 140,000 clones, and 76% are seen once. The ten largest clones capture 5% to 5.5% of the sample. This sample comprised PBMCs, obtained after 24 months of ibrutinib treatment. Receptors were obtained from a human donor with chronic lymphocytic leukemia.

The J gene is TRBJ2-5, the V gene TRBV7-9, with D uncertain. V lost 5 bases to trimming and J lost 4 bases, with 8 bases between them. The CDR3 has 12 amino acids. Germline CDR1 SEHNR, CDR2 FQNEAQ (reference sequence). The CDR3 bases are TGTGCCAGCAGCCCGATCACAGAGACCCAGTACTTC. Its translation is CASSPITETQYF. Drawing the rest from reference TRBV7-9 and TRBJ2-5, the complete variable domain is DTGVSQNPRHKITKRGQNVTFRCDPISEHNRLYWYRQTLGQGPEFLTYFQNEAQLEKSRLLSDRFSAERPKGSFSTLEIQRTEQGDSAMYLCASSPITETQYFGPGTRLLVL.

This sequence joins TRBV5-1 and TRBJ1-6; 7 bases are a match to TRBD1. With 0 bases clipped from V and 5 bases from J, the junction kept 11 bases outside the gene matches. From germline, CDR1 is SGHRS and CDR2 YFSETQ. The CDR3 is 18 amino acids. In DNA, the CDR3 is TGCGCCAGCAGCTTGGCCCCCCTGACAGGGTGGAATAATTCACCCCTCCACTTT. Amino acid sequence: CASSLAPLTGWNNSPLHF.

The rearrangement joins TRBV5-4 to TRBJ1-3; possibly TRBD1 for D (5 bases). Trimming cost V 4 bases and J 1 base, with 9 bases left between them. Per the germline V gene, CDR1 is SGHNT and CDR2 is YYREEE (reference sequence). The CDR3 runs to 14 residues. CDR3 sequence: CASSLDSSGNTIYF. In nucleotides, the CDR3 is TGTGCCAGCAGCCTCGACAGTTCTGGAAACACCATATATTTT.

The chain has TRBV28 and TRBJ1-3; no reliable D call. From germline, CDR1 is MDHEN and CDR2 SYDVKM. The CDR3 sequence is 13 residues long. The V and J ends lost 6 bases and 4 bases respectively, with 10 bases between them. The DNA for the CDR3 is TGTGCCAGCAGCACGACGGGAGGAAACACCATATATTTT. This translates into CASSTTGGNTIYF.

This CDR3 is CASSTELAGLQFF. DNA of the CDR3: TGTGCCAGCAGCACCGAACTAGCGGGGTTGCAGTTCTTC. V gene TRBV7-2 combines with J gene TRBJ2-1, with 10 nucleotides matching TRBD2. CDR1 is SGHTA and CDR2 is FQGNSA in the germline V gene. The J segment lost 12 bases and the V segment lost 5 bases, leaving 7 bases of the junction unmatched. The CDR3 runs to 13 residues.

The chain uses TRBV19 and TRBJ2-3; TRBD2 matches 7 bases. The CDR3 contains 16 residues. Germline lookup yields CDR1 LNHDA and CDR2 SQIVND (reference sequence). Trimming cost V 6 bases and J 4 bases; bases outside gene matches: 13. CDR3 loop: CASRPPSAGFSDTQYF. In DNA, the CDR3 is TGTGCCAGTAGGCCCCCTTCAGCGGGATTCTCAGATACGCAGTATTTT.

The V and J genes are TRBV21-1 and TRBJ1-4. TRBV21-1 is a documented pseudogene. The CDR3 sequence is 15 residues long. Here the CDR3 reads CASYEGPPVGEKLFF. In DNA, the CDR3 is TGTGCCAGCTATGAGGGACCCCCGGTAGGTGAAAAACTGTTTTTT.

This clone has just one count. The chain recombines TRBV11-2 with TRBJ1-5, with D possibly being TRBD1 (6 bases). In germline, CDR1 is SGHAT, CDR2 FQNNGV. V gave up 1 base and J gave up 9 bases, with 10 bases separating them. CDR3 length: 13 amino acids. The CDR3 DNA reads as TGTGCCAGCAGCTTAGCGGAGACAGGGCCCCAGCATTTT. This codes for CASSLAETGPQHF.

For this clone: Germline and junction disagree at one end, which may indicate a read error. The rearrangement uses TRBV7-7 and TRBJ2-1; D tentatively fits TRBD1 or TRBD2 (5 bases each). Germline lookup yields CDR1 SSHAT and CDR2 FNYEAQ (reference sequence). The CDR3 covers 16 residues. The CDR3, as DNA: TGTGCTAGCAGCCCCTGGGGACCCAGCTCCTACAATGAGCAGTTCTTC. Translation gives CASSPWGPSSYNEQFF.

The chain recombines TRBV4-3 with TRBJ1-5; 8 positions agree with TRBD1. Trimming took 1 base from V and 6 from J; bases not matched to a gene: 11. The germline CDR1 and CDR2 sequences are LGHNA and YSLEER. This CDR3 is 17 amino acids long. CDR3 sequence reads: CASSQAADRAFPQPQHF. The CDR3 nucleotides read TGCGCCAGCAGCCAAGCCGCGGACAGGGCGTTCCCTCAGCCCCAGCATTTT.

A remark on this clone: At one end the junction does not follow the germline gene, possibly because of a read error. V usage is TRBV7-7 and J usage is TRBJ2-5; 8 bases are shared with TRBD1. There are 14 residues in the CDR3. Germline V gives CDR1 SSHAT, CDR2 FNYEAQ (reference sequence). CDR3 region: CASSIQGATETQYF. DNA of the CDR3: TGTGCTAGCAGCATTCAGGGGGCGACCGAGACCCAGTACTTC.